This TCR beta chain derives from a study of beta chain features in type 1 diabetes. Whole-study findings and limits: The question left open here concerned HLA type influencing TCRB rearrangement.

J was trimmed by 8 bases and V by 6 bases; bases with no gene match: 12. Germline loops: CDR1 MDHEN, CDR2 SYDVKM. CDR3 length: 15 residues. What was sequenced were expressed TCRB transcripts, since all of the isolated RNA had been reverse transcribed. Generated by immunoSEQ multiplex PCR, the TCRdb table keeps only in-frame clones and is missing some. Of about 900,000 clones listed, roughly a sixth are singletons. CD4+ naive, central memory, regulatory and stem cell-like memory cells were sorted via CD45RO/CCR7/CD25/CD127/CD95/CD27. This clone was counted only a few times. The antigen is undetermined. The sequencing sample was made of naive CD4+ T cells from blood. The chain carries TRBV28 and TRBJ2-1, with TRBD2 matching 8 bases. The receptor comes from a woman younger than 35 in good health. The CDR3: CASSSPGAGADEQFF. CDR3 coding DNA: TGTGCCAGCAGCTCCCCCGGAGCGGGAGCGGATGAGCAGTTCTTC.